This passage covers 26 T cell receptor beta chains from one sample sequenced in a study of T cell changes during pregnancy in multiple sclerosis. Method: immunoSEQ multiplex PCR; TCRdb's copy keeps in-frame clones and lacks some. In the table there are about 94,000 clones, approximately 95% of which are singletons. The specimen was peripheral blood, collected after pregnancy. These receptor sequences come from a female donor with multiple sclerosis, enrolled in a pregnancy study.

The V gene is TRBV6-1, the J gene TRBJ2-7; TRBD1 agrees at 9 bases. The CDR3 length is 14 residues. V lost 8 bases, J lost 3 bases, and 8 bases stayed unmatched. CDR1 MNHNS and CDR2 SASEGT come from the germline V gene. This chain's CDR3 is CASCRTGASYEQYF. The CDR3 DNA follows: TGTGCCAGCTGCCGGACAGGGGCGAGCTACGAGCAGTACTTC.

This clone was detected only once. CDR3 in DNA: TGTGCCTGGACAACAGGGAACACCGGGGAGCTGTTTTTT. Translated: CAWTTGNTGELFF. V usage is TRBV30 and J usage is TRBJ2-2; the D gene is possibly TRBD1 (5 bases). The CDR3 contains 13 residues. CDR1 and CDR2 (germline): GTSNPN, SVGIG (reference sequence). Trimming shortened V by 4 bases and J by 1 base, and 7 bases separated the two germline ends.

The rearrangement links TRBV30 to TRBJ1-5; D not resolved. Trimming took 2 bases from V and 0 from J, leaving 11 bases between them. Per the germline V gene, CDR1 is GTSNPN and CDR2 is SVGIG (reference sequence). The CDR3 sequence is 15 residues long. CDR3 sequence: CAWSNAVLSNQPQHF. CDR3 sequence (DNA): TGTGCCTGGAGTAACGCGGTCCTTAGCAATCAGCCCCAGCATTTT.

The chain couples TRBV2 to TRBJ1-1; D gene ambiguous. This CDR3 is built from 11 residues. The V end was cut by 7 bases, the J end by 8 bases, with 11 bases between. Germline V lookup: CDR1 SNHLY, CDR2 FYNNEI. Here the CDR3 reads CASTDGNEAFF. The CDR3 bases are TGTGCCAGCACGGACGGGAACGAAGCTTTCTTT.

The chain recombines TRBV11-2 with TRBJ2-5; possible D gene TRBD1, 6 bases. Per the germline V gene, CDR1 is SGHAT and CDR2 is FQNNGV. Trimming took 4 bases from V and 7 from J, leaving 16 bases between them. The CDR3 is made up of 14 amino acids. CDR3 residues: CASSSLTGRGTQYF. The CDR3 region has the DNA TGTGCCAGCAGCTCTCTGACAGGACGGGGGACCCAGTACTTC.

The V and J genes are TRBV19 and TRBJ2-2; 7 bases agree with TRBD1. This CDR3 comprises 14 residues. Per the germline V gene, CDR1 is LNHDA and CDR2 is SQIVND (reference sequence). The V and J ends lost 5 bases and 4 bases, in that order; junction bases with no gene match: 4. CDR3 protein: CASSWDSPTGELFF. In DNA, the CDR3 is TGTGCCAGTAGTTGGGACAGTCCCACCGGGGAGCTGTTTTTT.

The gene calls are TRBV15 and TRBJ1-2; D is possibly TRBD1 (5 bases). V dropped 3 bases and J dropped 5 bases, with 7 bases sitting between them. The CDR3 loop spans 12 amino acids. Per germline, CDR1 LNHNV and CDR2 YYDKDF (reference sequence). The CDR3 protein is CATSRDTYGYTF. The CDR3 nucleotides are TGTGCCACCAGCAGGGACACTTATGGCTACACCTTC.

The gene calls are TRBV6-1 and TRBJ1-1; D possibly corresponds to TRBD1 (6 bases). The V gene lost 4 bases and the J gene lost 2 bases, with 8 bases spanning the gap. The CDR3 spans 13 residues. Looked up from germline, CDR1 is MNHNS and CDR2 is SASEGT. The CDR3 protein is CASSATGNTEAFF. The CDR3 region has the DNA TGTGCCAGCAGTGCGACAGGAAACACTGAAGCTTTCTTT.

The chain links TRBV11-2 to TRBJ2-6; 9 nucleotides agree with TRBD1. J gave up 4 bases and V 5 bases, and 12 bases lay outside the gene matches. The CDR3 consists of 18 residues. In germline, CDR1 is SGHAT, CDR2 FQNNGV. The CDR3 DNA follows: TGTGCCAGCAGCCCCCTCCGGGGGACAGGGTCCGGGGCCAACGTCCTGACTTTC. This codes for CASSPLRGTGSGANVLTF.

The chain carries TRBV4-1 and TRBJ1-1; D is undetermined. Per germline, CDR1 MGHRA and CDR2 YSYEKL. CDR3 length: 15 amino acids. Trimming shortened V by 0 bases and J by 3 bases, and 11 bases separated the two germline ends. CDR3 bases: TGCGCCAGCAGCCAAGAGGCCGGGAGGGACACTGAAGCTTTCTTT. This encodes CASSQEAGRDTEAFF.

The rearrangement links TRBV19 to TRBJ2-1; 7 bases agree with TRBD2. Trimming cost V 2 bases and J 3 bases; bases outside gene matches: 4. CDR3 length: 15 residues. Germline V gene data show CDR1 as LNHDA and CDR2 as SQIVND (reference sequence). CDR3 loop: CASSITAGDYNEQFF. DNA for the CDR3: TGTGCCAGTAGTATAACGGCGGGGGACTACAATGAGCAGTTCTTC.

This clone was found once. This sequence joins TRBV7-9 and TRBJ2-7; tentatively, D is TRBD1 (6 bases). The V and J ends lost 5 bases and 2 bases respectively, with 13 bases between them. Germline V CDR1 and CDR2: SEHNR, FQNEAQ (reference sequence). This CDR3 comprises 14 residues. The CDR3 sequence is CASSPTGMTYEQYF. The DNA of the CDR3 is TGTGCCAGCAGCCCGACAGGTATGACCTACGAGCAGTACTTC.

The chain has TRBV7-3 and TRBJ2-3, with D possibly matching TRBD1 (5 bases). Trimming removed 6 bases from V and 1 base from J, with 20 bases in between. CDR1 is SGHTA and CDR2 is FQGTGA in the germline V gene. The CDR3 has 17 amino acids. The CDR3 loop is CASRGPAPGRGTDTQYF. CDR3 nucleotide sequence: TGTGCCAGCAGGGGGCCAGCGCCCGGGCGAGGCACAGATACGCAGTATTTT. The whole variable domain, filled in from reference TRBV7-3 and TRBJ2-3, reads GAGVSQTPSNKVTEKGKYVELRCDPISGHTALYWYRQSLGQGPEFLIYFQGTGAADDSGLPNDRFFAVRPEGSVSTLKIQRTERGDSAVYLCASRGPAPGRGTDTQYFGPGTRLTVL.

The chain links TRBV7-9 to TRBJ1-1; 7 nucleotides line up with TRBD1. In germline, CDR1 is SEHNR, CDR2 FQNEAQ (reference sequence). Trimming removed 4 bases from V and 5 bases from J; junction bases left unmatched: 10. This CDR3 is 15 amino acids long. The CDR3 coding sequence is TGTGCCAGCAGCTGGACGTACAGGGGAAGAACTGAAGCTTTCTTT. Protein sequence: CASSWTYRGRTEAFF.

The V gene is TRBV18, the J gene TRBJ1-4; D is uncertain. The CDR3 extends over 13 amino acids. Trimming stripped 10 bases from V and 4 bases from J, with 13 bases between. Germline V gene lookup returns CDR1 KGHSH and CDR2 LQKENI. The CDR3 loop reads CATAEQHNEKLFF. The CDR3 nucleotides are TGTGCCACCGCCGAACAGCATAATGAAAAACTGTTTTTT.

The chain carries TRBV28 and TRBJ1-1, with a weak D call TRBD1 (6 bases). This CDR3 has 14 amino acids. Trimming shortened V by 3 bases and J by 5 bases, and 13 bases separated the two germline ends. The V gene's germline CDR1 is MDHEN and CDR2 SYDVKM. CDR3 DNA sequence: TGTGCCAGCAGTTTTACAGGGAGTAGAACTGAAGCTTTCTTT. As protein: CASSFTGSRTEAFF.

The CDR3 region has the DNA TGTGCCATCAGTGTGTCTAGCGGAGACAATGAGCAGTTCTTC. Translating gives CAISVSSGDNEQFF. The genes are TRBV10-3 and TRBJ2-1; 7 bases line up with TRBD2. Germline assignment: CDR1 ENHRY and CDR2 SYGVKD. V lost 4 bases, J lost 5 bases, and 5 bases stayed unmatched. The length of the CDR3 is 14 residues.

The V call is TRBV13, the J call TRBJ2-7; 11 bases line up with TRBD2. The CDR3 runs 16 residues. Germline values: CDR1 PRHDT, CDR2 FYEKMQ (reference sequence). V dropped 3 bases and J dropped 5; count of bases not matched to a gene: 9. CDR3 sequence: CASSFGLAGGADEQYF. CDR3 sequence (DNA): TGTGCCAGCAGCTTTGGCCTAGCGGGAGGAGCGGACGAGCAGTACTTC.

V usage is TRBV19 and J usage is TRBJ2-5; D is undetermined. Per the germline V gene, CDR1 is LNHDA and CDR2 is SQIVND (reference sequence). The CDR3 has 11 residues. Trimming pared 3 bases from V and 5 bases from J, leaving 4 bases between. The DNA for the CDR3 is TGTGCCAGTAGTATTATGGAGACCCAGTACTTC. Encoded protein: CASSIMETQYF.

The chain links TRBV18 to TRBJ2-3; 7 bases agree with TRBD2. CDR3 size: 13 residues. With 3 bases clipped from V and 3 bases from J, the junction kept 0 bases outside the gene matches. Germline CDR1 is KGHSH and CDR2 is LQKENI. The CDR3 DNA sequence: TGTGCCAGCTCACCCGGGGGGACAGATACGCAGTATTTT. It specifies CASSPGGTDTQYF. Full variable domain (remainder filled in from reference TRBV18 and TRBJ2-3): NAGVMQNPRHLVRRRGQEARLRCSPMKGHSHVYWYRQLPEEGLKFMVYLQKENIIDESGMPKERFSAEFPKEGPSILRIQQVVRGDSAAYFCASSPGGTDTQYFGPGTRLTVL.

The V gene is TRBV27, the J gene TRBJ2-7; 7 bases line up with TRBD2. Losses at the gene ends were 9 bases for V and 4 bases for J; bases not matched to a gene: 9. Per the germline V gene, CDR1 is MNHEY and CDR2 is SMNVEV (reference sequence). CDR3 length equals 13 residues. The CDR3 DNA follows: TGTGCCAGTTCCTCCCGCGGGAGATACGAGCAGTACTTC. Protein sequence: CASSSRGRYEQYF.

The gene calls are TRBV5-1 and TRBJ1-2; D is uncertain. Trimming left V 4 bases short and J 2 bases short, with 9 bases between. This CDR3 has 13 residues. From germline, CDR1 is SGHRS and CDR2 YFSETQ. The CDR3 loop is CASSLDGNYGYTF. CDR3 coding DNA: TGCGCCAGCAGCCTGGACGGGAACTATGGCTACACCTTC.

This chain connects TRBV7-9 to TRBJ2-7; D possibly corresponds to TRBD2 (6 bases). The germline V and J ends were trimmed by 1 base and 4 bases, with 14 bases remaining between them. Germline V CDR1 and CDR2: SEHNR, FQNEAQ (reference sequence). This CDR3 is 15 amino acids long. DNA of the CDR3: TGTGCCAGCAGCTTAGTCGGCGGGAAGTTGTACGAGCAGTACTTC. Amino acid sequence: CASSLVGGKLYEQYF.

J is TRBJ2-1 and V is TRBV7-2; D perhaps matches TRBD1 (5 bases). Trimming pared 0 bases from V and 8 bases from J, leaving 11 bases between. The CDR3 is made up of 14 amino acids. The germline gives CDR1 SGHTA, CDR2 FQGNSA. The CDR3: CASSLAQGSHEQFF. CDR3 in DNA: TGTGCCAGCAGCTTAGCCCAGGGTAGCCATGAGCAGTTCTTC.

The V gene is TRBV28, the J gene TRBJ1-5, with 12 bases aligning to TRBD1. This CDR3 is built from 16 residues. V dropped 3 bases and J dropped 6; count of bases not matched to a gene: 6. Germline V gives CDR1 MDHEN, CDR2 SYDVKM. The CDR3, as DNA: TGTGCCAGCAGTTTTTGGGACAGGGGGCAAATTCAGCCCCAGCATTTT. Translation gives CASSFWDRGQIQPQHF.

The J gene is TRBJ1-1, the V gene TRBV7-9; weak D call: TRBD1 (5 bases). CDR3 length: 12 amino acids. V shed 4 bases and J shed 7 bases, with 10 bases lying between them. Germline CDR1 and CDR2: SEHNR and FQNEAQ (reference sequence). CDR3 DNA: TGTGCCAGCAGCTCCCAGGGAATTGAAGCTTTCTTT. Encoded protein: CASSSQGIEAFF.